The next 32 T cell receptor beta chains were all read from a single sample in a study of Ad26.COV2.S vaccination and SARS-CoV-2 variants. Profiled with immunoSEQ multiplex PCR; TCRdb holds only in-frame clones, not every one. In the table there are 350,000 to 500,000 clones, roughly 87% of which are singletons. Treatment denoted: 15 to 20 received Ad26.COV2.S at low or high dose, single or two shots; several received placebo; per-sample allocation not given. Material that was analyzed had been drawn on day 63 after the first vaccine or placebo injection. The specimen was peripheral blood, collected in a trial of Ad26.COV2.S vaccine versus placebo. The receptors were gathered from a person aged 18 to 65 who received the Ad26.COV2.S COVID-19 vaccine or a placebo.

Here the CDR3 DNA reads TGTGCCAGCAACCCCGGGGGGGCCTGGCAGTACTTC. It translates to CASNPGGAWQYF. V gene TRBV6-5 combines with J gene TRBJ2-7; 8 bases line up with TRBD2. V lost 7 bases and J lost 9; bases outside the gene matches: 8. Germline CDR1 MNHEY, CDR2 SVGAGI. The length of the CDR3 is 12 residues.

V usage is TRBV4-3 and J usage is TRBJ2-1; no clear D gene. The V end lost 0 bases, the J end lost 2 bases, and 11 bases lay between the germline ends. The CDR3 runs to 16 residues. CDR1 LGHNA and CDR2 YSLEER come from the germline V gene. The chain's CDR3 is CASSQDHGVTYNEQFF. For the CDR3, the DNA is TGCGCCAGCAGCCAAGATCACGGCGTAACCTACAATGAGCAGTTCTTC.

The count of this clone is one. This rearrangement joins TRBV20-1 to TRBJ2-1, with 10 bases that match TRBD1. CDR3 length: 11 residues. V gave up 6 bases and J gave up 8 bases; unmatched junction bases: 1. Looked up from germline, CDR1 is DFQATT and CDR2 is SNEGSKA (reference sequence). Here the CDR3 DNA reads TGCAGTGCGGGACAGGGGTATGAGCAGTTCTTC. The encoded protein is CSAGQGYEQFF.

The J gene is TRBJ1-5, the V gene TRBV6-5; D not certain. This CDR3 has 15 amino acids. Germline loops: CDR1 MNHEY, CDR2 SVGAGI. V dropped 5 bases and J dropped 2 bases, with 13 bases sitting between them. This chain's CDR3 is CASSPRVVGNQPQHF. DNA for the CDR3: TGTGCCAGCAGTCCCCGGGTGGTGGGCAATCAGCCCCAGCATTTT.

The chain couples TRBV5-4 to TRBJ2-5, with TRBD2 identical over 8 bases. The germline V gene encodes CDR1 SGHNT and CDR2 YYREEE (reference sequence). CDR3 size: 16 residues. Trimming cost V 0 bases and J 5 bases; bases outside gene matches: 9. The CDR3 here is CASSLALPGLEETQYF. The CDR3 DNA follows: TGTGCCAGCAGCTTGGCGCTACCGGGACTAGAGGAGACCCAGTACTTC.

CDR3 sequence reads: CASSSEGTRVQETQYF. CDR3 nucleotides: TGTGCCAGCAGCTCCGAGGGGACTAGAGTACAAGAGACCCAGTACTTC. The J gene is TRBJ2-5, the V gene TRBV4-2; the match to TRBD2 covers 8 bases. Germline CDR1 is LGHNA and CDR2 is YNFKEQ. V was clipped by 5 bases and J by 2 bases; unmatched bases: 10. The CDR3 totals 16 residues.

V and J are TRBV18 and TRBJ2-7; 8 bases are a match to TRBD2. Germline lookup yields CDR1 KGHSH and CDR2 LQKENI. This CDR3 contains 15 residues. J gave up 6 bases and V 3 bases, and 10 bases lay outside the gene matches. The CDR3 coding sequence is TGTGCCAGCTCACCGGGACTAGGCCAACCTAGCGAGCAGTACTTC. Its translation is CASSPGLGQPSEQYF.

In its sample, this clone was seen once. The V call is TRBV7-8, the J call TRBJ2-7; 14 bases align to TRBD2. V was clipped by 4 bases and J by 1 base; unmatched bases: 3. The germline CDR1 and CDR2 sequences are SGHVS and FQNEAQ. The CDR3 is 16 residues long. The CDR3 region has the DNA TGTGCCAGCAGCTACGGGACTAGCGGGAGTTCCTACGAGCAGTACTTC. Its protein is CASSYGTSGSSYEQYF.

V usage is TRBV6-5 and J usage is TRBJ2-7; no definite D call. This CDR3 has 15 amino acids. Germline CDR1 and CDR2: MNHEY and SVGAGI. Trimming stripped 6 bases from V and 1 base from J, with 16 bases between. CDR3 protein: CASSPALDPSYEQYF. CDR3 bases: TGTGCCAGCAGCCCAGCCTTGGACCCGTCCTACGAGCAGTACTTC.

V and J are TRBV6-6 and TRBJ2-7, with 8 nucleotides matching TRBD2. Germline CDR1 and CDR2: MNHNY and SVGAGI (reference sequence). J was trimmed by 3 bases and V by 6 bases; bases with no gene match: 19. This CDR3 is built from 18 residues. The CDR3 loop reads CASSRLAPEGSSSYEQYF. In DNA form, the CDR3 reads TGTGCCAGCAGCCGACTAGCGCCCGAGGGGAGTAGTAGCTACGAGCAGTACTTC.

The chain joins TRBV18 to TRBJ2-7; TRBD2 matches 13 bases. The length of the CDR3 is 16 residues. Germline loops: CDR1 KGHSH, CDR2 LQKENI. V trimming: 2 bases; J trimming: 3 bases; junction bases outside the gene matches: 4. The DNA for the CDR3 is TGTGCCAGCTCACCAGGGACTAGCGGGACAAGCTACGAGCAGTACTTC. Protein product: CASSPGTSGTSYEQYF.

The V call is TRBV5-8, the J call TRBJ2-7; D is unclear. The V gene's germline CDR1 is SGHTS and CDR2 YDEGEE. The CDR3 consists of 12 residues. Trimming pared 0 bases from V and 6 bases from J, leaving 7 bases between. This chain's CDR3 is CASSLAGLEQYF. The DNA for the CDR3 is TGTGCCAGCAGCTTGGCAGGCCTCGAGCAGTACTTC.

V and J are TRBV5-4 and TRBJ2-7; possible D gene TRBD1, 6 bases. CDR1 and CDR2 from the germline V gene are SGHNT and YYREEE (reference sequence). The CDR3 is made up of 14 amino acids. V was cut by 0 bases and J by 5 bases, with 12 bases left in between. The CDR3 nucleotides read TGTGCCAGCAGCTTGGCCGTCAGGGGACACGAGCAGTACTTC. The encoded protein is CASSLAVRGHEQYF.

The chain couples TRBV2 to TRBJ2-7; no clear D. V gave up 4 bases and J gave up 0 bases, with 10 bases separating them. CDR3 length: 14 residues. Germline V lookup: CDR1 SNHLY, CDR2 FYNNEI. CDR3 amino acids: CASSVRDSSYEQYF. In DNA, the CDR3 is TGTGCCAGCAGTGTTAGGGATAGCTCCTACGAGCAGTACTTC.

V gene TRBV7-9 combines with J gene TRBJ2-7; TRBD2 might be the D (6 bases). Germline CDR1 reads SEHNR; CDR2 reads FQNEAQ (reference sequence). The CDR3 is 15 amino acids. Trimming stripped 5 bases from V and 3 bases from J, with 17 bases between. As DNA, the CDR3 is TGTGCCAGCAGCCCCTCGGGACTGACTTTCTACGAGCAGTACTTC. Translating gives CASSPSGLTFYEQYF.

The chain has TRBV27 and TRBJ2-5; 7 nucleotides agree with TRBD2. V trimming: 4 bases; J trimming: 4 bases; junction bases outside the gene matches: 12. CDR3 size: 16 residues. Germline V gene data show CDR1 as MNHEY and CDR2 as SMNVEV (reference sequence). The CDR3 DNA is TGTGCCAGCAGTTCTCTCCCCGCGGGAGCGGGAGAGACCCAGTACTTC. Translating gives CASSSLPAGAGETQYF.

The CDR3 sequence: CASSPPSGGANVLTF. The CDR3 coding sequence is TGCGCCAGCAGCCCCCCCTCCGGGGGGGCCAACGTCCTGACTTTC. This chain links TRBV5-1 with TRBJ2-6, with D uncertain. The CDR3 extends over 15 amino acids. The V gene's germline CDR1 is SGHRS and CDR2 YFSETQ. The V end lost 4 bases, the J end lost 4 bases, and 12 bases lay between the germline ends.

The J gene is TRBJ2-3, the V gene TRBV6-1; 13 positions agree with TRBD2. The germline V gene encodes CDR1 MNHNS and CDR2 SASEGT. V was clipped by 1 base and J by 6 bases; unmatched bases: 4. This CDR3 has 16 residues. The CDR3 bases are TGTGCCAGCAGTGAAGAGGGGACTAGCGGGATGGATACGCAGTATTTT. This translates into CASSEEGTSGMDTQYF.

V usage is TRBV5-8 and J usage is TRBJ2-7; no firm D call. The germline V gene encodes CDR1 SGHTS and CDR2 YDEGEE. V shed 4 bases and J shed 4 bases, with 6 bases lying between them. This CDR3 comprises 11 residues. The CDR3 region is CASSNYYEQYF. The CDR3 DNA reads TGTGCCAGCAGCAATTATTACGAGCAGTACTTC.

J is TRBJ2-7 and V is TRBV3-1 (or the pseudogene TRBV3-2), with D possibly TRBD1 on 5 matching bases. The germline V gene has CDR1 LGHDT and CDR2 YNNKEL (reference sequence). CDR3 length: 13 residues. The V end was cut by 3 bases, the J end by 3 bases, with 9 bases between. The CDR3 reads CASSHGHHYEQYF. Written as DNA, the CDR3 is TGTGCCAGCAGCCATGGACATCACTACGAGCAGTACTTC.

The chain joins TRBV5-1 to TRBJ1-2; the D is unclear. V was pared by 0 bases and J by 4 bases, with 7 bases between. Germline CDR1 and CDR2: SGHRS and YFSETQ. The CDR3 runs to 13 residues. The CDR3 DNA sequence: TGCGCCAGCAGCTTGGATGGCAGCTATGGCTACACCTTC. Protein product: CASSLDGSYGYTF.

The rearrangement uses TRBV27 and TRBJ2-1, with 8 positions matching TRBD2. The CDR3 sequence is 14 residues long. Germline values: CDR1 MNHEY, CDR2 SMNVEV (reference sequence). Trimming at V came to 3 bases and at J to 7 bases, leaving 5 bases not matched to a gene. CDR3 region: CASSFGTSRNEQFF. In DNA form, the CDR3 reads TGTGCCAGCAGTTTTGGGACTAGTAGGAATGAGCAGTTCTTC.

The V and J genes are TRBV28 and TRBJ2-7; D remains unclear. Deletions cut 3 bases from V and 5 bases from J, with 14 bases between. The CDR3 spans 14 residues. The germline V gene encodes CDR1 MDHEN and CDR2 SYDVKM. The CDR3 spells CASSFHQGQDEQYF. As DNA, the CDR3 is TGTGCCAGCAGTTTCCACCAAGGGCAGGACGAGCAGTACTTC.

A single count supports this clone. The gene calls are TRBV29-1 and TRBJ2-3, with a possible D match to TRBD1 (6 bases). There are 15 residues in the CDR3. CDR1 is SQVTM and CDR2 is ANQGSEA in the germline V gene. V was cut by 1 base and J by 0 bases, with 11 bases left in between. The CDR3 nucleotides read TGCAGCGTTGAAGGGACAGAAACTAGCACAGATACGCAGTATTTT. Protein sequence: CSVEGTETSTDTQYF.

This clone appeared once. V is TRBV14 and J is TRBJ1-5, with D maybe TRBD1 (5 bases). In germline, CDR1 is SGHDN, CDR2 FVKESK. V lost 3 bases to trimming and J lost 4 bases, with 7 bases between them. This CDR3 is built from 13 residues. The CDR3 loop is CASSQWGNQPQHF. DNA for the CDR3: TGTGCCAGCAGCCAGTGGGGGAATCAGCCCCAGCATTTT.

The chain recombines TRBV5-8 with TRBJ2-1, with 14 bases identical to TRBD2. The CDR3 covers 16 residues. Germline V gene lookup returns CDR1 SGHTS and CDR2 YDEGEE. V shed 8 bases, J shed 8 bases, and the junction held 12 bases outside the gene matches. This CDR3 is CASTTTRTSGRYEQFF. The CDR3 coding sequence is TGTGCCAGTACGACGACTCGGACTAGCGGGAGGTATGAGCAGTTCTTC.

The chain couples TRBV15 to TRBJ1-2, with D possibly matching TRBD1 (5 bases). The V gene's germline CDR1 is LNHNV and CDR2 YYDKDF (reference sequence). Trimming cost V 1 base and J 4 bases, with 13 bases left between them. This CDR3 has 15 residues. The CDR3 spells CATSRGRGRAYGYTF. Written as DNA, the CDR3 is TGTGCCACCAGCAGAGGTCGGGGCAGGGCCTATGGCTACACCTTC.

The chain combines TRBV3-1 (or the pseudogene TRBV3-2) with TRBJ2-5; 10 bases align to TRBD1. The germline CDR1 and CDR2 sequences are LGHDT and YNNKEL (reference sequence). Trimming at V came to 4 bases and at J to 4 bases, leaving 3 bases not matched to a gene. This CDR3 region has 14 residues. CDR3 sequence reads: CASSRRTGGETQYF. In nucleotides, the CDR3 is TGTGCCAGCAGCCGGAGGACAGGGGGAGAGACCCAGTACTTC.

The gene calls are TRBV11-2 and TRBJ2-5; D remains unclear. CDR1 and CDR2 from the germline V gene are SGHAT and FQNNGV. The CDR3 is made up of 13 amino acids. The V gene lost 2 bases and the J gene lost 5 bases, with 9 bases spanning the gap. CDR3: CASSLLGSETQYF. The CDR3 coding sequence is TGTGCCAGCAGCTTACTGGGAAGTGAGACCCAGTACTTC. Based on the CDR3 plus reference TRBV11-2 and TRBJ2-5, the full variable domain is EAGVAQSPRYKIIEKRQSVAFWCNPISGHATLYWYQQILGQGPKLLIQFQNNGVVDDSQLPKDRFSAERLKGVDSTLKIQPAKLEDSAVYLCASSLLGSETQYFGPGTRLLVL.

The chain employs TRBV27 and TRBJ1-2, with D possibly being TRBD1 (5 bases). Trimming shortened V by 3 bases and J by 6 bases, and 8 bases separated the two germline ends. CDR1 MNHEY and CDR2 SMNVEV come from the germline V gene (reference sequence). The CDR3 is 12 residues long. The CDR3 protein is CASSFSGNGYTF. The CDR3 bases are TGTGCCAGCAGTTTCTCAGGGAATGGCTACACCTTC.

This clone was observed a few times. The gene calls are TRBV9 and TRBJ1-6, with D perhaps matching TRBD1 (5 bases). The CDR3 totals 14 residues. V lost 7 bases and J 1 base, leaving 9 bases between the germline ends. The V gene's germline CDR1 is SGDLS and CDR2 YYNGEE. The CDR3 loop reads CASSSGSYNSPLHF. The CDR3 DNA sequence: TGTGCCAGCTCCTCAGGGTCCTATAATTCACCCCTCCACTTT.

The chain joins TRBV29-1 to TRBJ1-1; D gene unclear. Trimming shortened V by 4 bases and J by 6 bases, and 6 bases separated the two germline ends. The CDR3 runs 10 residues. Germline CDR1 reads SQVTM; CDR2 reads ANQGSEA. The CDR3 loop reads CSVGVSEAFF. Here the CDR3 DNA reads TGCAGCGTTGGGGTTTCTGAAGCTTTCTTT.